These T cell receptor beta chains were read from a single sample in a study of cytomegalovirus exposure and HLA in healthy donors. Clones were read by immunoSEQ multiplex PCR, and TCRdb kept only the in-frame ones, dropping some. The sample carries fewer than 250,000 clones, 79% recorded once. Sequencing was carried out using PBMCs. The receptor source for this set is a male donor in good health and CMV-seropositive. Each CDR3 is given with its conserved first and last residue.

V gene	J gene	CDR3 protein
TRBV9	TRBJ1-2	CASSVRHPTSPYGYTF
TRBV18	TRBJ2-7	CASSPPGQRRYEQYF
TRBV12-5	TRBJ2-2	CASGSRDSQSPTGELFF
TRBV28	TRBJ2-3	CASTPVLSTDTQYF
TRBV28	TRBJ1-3	CASSFARNTIYF
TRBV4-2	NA	CASSPQGRGLAGGSSYEQYF
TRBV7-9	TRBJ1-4	CASSLTTTNEKLFF
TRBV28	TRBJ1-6	CASSIAPGQGDSPLHF
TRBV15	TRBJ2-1	CATSRGRVYEQFF
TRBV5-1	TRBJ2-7	CASSFGQGPLEQYF
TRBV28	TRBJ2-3	CASRANTDTQYF
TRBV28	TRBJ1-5	CASSFLAPQPQHF
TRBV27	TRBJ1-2	CASSLSRGQGPLTNYGYTF
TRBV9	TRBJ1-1	CASSRGRGQGARNAEAFF
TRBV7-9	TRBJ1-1	CASSREITEAFF
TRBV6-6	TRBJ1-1	CASSYSRNTEAFF
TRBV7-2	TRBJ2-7	CASSLAWDSEQYF
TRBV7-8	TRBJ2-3	CASSFAEGLPRTDTQYF
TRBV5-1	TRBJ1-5	CASSLGRGNQPQHF
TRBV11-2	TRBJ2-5	CASSLLVGETQYF
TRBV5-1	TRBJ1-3	CASSLGTVGNTIYF
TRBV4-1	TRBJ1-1	CASSQVGQTNTEAFF
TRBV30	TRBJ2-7	CAWSRTGEQYF
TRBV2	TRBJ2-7	CASSVVDRGNEQYF
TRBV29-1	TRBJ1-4	CSVEYRGGEKLFF
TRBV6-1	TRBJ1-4	CASSVGQGENEKLFF
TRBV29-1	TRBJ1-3	CSVSQGAGNTIYF
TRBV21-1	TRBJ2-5	CASSRTSGGAWTQYF
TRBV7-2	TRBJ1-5	CASRATGSGGRYQPQHF
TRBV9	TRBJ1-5	CASSGQGSNQPQHF
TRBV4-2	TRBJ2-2	CASSRSGQNTGELFF
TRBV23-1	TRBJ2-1	CASTRRTSRHNEQFF
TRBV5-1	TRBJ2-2	CASSTVAGTLTAGELFF
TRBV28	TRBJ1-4	CASRDATGTGVEKLFF
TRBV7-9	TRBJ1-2	CASSRNRDNYGYTF
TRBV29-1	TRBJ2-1	CSVGGDRRRYEQFF
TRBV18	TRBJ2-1	CASSPKSGGQFF
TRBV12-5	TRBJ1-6	CASGMGEGDSPLHF
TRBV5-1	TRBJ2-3	CASSSTSGTDTQYF
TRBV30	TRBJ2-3	CAFSGDTDTQYF
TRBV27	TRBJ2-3	CATKPRSTSTDTQYF
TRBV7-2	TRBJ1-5	CASSLDGGTVGSQPQHF
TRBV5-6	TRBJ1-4	CASSFLGQVNEKLFF
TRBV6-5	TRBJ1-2	CASSPRQGANYGYTF
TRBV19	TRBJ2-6	CASSIPFSGANVLTF